This T cell receptor beta chain was retrieved from a study of response to subunit inactivated influenza vaccine. Notes on the study in general: The authors suggested that every seasonal influenza vaccination recruits few new T cells.

With V trimmed by 5 bases and J by 5 bases, 7 bases remained unmatched. The CDR3 consists of 14 residues. CDR1 is ENHRY, CDR2 SYGVKD, per germline. Remarks on this clonotype: No antigen is known for it.

TCRdb re-called the RT-PCR reads with MiXCR, one entry per CDR3 protein. Of fewer than 550,000 distinct CDR3 sequences listed, about 25% are singletons. The V call is TRBV10-3, the J call TRBJ1-2; TRBD1 matches 8 bases. The specimen was CD4+ T cells sorted from PBMCs, collected roughly 5 days after vaccination. The receptor was isolated from a man aged 45-60 years who received an inactivated influenza vaccine. CDR3 nucleotide sequence: TGTGCCATCAGTCGGGACAGGTCCATATATGGCTACACCTTC. Translation gives CAISRDRSIYGYTF.